The 22 T cell receptor beta chains presented below share a single source sample, sequenced in a study of blood T cell repertoires in COVID-19. The repertoire was sequenced with immunoSEQ multiplex PCR; TCRdb's copy has only in-frame clones and lacks some. The table lists 160,000 or so clones, approximately 78% of them singletons, with 11% in the top ten. The sequenced material came from peripheral blood. These receptors all stem from a human donor in a cohort sampled during active COVID-19.

V usage is TRBV29-1 and J usage is TRBJ2-1; tentative D call: TRBD1 (6 bases). CDR1 and CDR2 (germline): SQVTM, ANQGSEA. CDR3 length equals 15 residues. V gave up 5 bases and J gave up 5 bases, with 19 bases separating them. CDR3: CSVPSTGPKHNEQFF. CDR3 nucleotides: TGCAGCGTTCCATCAACAGGGCCGAAGCACAATGAGCAGTTCTTC.

The rearrangement uses TRBV5-4 and TRBJ1-2, with 10 bases lining up with TRBD1. V was clipped by 4 bases and J by 4 bases; unmatched bases: 13. Germline lookup yields CDR1 SGHNT and CDR2 YYREEE (reference sequence). CDR3 length equals 17 residues. The CDR3 loop reads CASSPNRDRGRTYGYTF. The DNA for the CDR3 is TGTGCCAGCAGCCCAAACCGGGACAGGGGCAGGACCTATGGCTACACCTTC.

This rearrangement joins TRBV19 to TRBJ2-1; TRBD2 aligns across 7 bases. The length of the CDR3 is 14 residues. Losses at the gene ends were 4 bases for V and 8 bases for J; bases not matched to a gene: 8. Germline values: CDR1 LNHDA, CDR2 SQIVND (reference sequence). Here the CDR3 DNA reads TGTGCCAGTAGTAGTAGCGGGTTAGGGCATGAGCAGTTCTTC. It codes for CASSSSGLGHEQFF.

V and J are TRBV4-3 and TRBJ2-7; 9 nucleotides match TRBD1. This CDR3 has 15 residues. Germline loops: CDR1 LGHNA, CDR2 YSLEER. With 4 bases clipped from V and 3 bases from J, the junction kept 7 bases outside the gene matches. Here the CDR3 DNA reads TGCGCCAGCAGCCCAGCACAGGGGGCTATCTACGAGCAGTACTTC. This translates into CASSPAQGAIYEQYF.

V usage is TRBV7-6 and J usage is TRBJ1-4; 8 nucleotides line up with TRBD1. This CDR3 has 16 amino acids. CDR1 and CDR2 (germline): SGHVS, FNYEAQ. The J segment lost 2 bases and the V segment lost 5 bases, leaving 7 bases of the junction unmatched. The CDR3 loop reads CASSSGQGGTNEKLFF. CDR3 bases: TGTGCCAGCAGCAGTGGACAGGGTGGGACTAATGAAAAACTGTTTTTT.

The rearrangement joins TRBV7-3 to TRBJ2-3; 10 nucleotides line up with TRBD2. Looked up from germline, CDR1 is SGHTA and CDR2 is FQGTGA. CDR3 length equals 16 residues. V shed 8 bases, J shed 3 bases, and the junction held 11 bases outside the gene matches. The CDR3 reads CASGILAGVGTDTQYF. CDR3 bases: TGTGCCAGCGGAATTCTAGCGGGAGTTGGAACAGATACGCAGTATTTT.

The chain employs TRBV28 and TRBJ1-2; 9 bases align to TRBD1. The V and J ends lost 5 bases and 7 bases, in that order; junction bases with no gene match: 8. Germline CDR1 is MDHEN and CDR2 is SYDVKM. CDR3 length equals 14 residues. CDR3 bases: TGTGCCAGCAGTGCACCGGGACAGGGTGGTGGCTACACCTTC. Its translation is CASSAPGQGGGYTF.

CDR3 residues: CASSQAPGVVTQYF. CDR3 nucleotide sequence: TGTGCCAGCAGCCAAGCCCCAGGGGTGGTAACCCAGTACTTC. The V gene is TRBV3-1 (or the pseudogene TRBV3-2), the J gene TRBJ2-5; tentatively, D is TRBD1 (6 bases). Germline loops: CDR1 LGHDT, CDR2 YNNKEL (reference sequence). The CDR3 extends over 14 amino acids. The ends were cut back, 1 base at V and 8 bases at J, with 14 bases in the middle.

This chain joins TRBV14 and TRBJ2-7; 8 bases are a match to TRBD2. CDR1 SGHDN and CDR2 FVKESK come from the germline V gene. J lost 7 bases, V lost 3 bases, and 2 bases had no gene match. The length of the CDR3 is 12 residues. DNA for the CDR3: TGTGCCAGCAGCCATCGGGAGGGAGAGCAGTACTTC. Translated: CASSHREGEQYF.

The chain has TRBV19 and TRBJ1-2, with TRBD1 identical over 7 bases. Trimming removed 5 bases from V and 7 bases from J; junction bases left unmatched: 10. The CDR3 extends over 14 amino acids. Germline V lookup: CDR1 LNHDA, CDR2 SQIVND (reference sequence). The CDR3 nucleotides read TGTGCCAGTAGTCCCGACAGGGCCGCGGGTGGCTACACCTTC. Residues: CASSPDRAAGGYTF.

The chain employs TRBV7-9 and TRBJ2-5; 9 bases fit TRBD1. Germline V gene lookup returns CDR1 SEHNR and CDR2 FQNEAQ (reference sequence). The V and J ends lost 5 bases and 5 bases, in that order; junction bases with no gene match: 3. The CDR3 consists of 13 residues. CDR3 coding DNA: TGTGCCAGCAGCGGACAGGGGTCGGAGACCCAGTACTTC. Protein sequence: CASSGQGSETQYF.

This clone was counted between two and nine times. This sequence joins TRBV30 and TRBJ2-7, with TRBD2 identical over 8 bases. The germline V gene encodes CDR1 GTSNPN and CDR2 SVGIG (reference sequence). The ends lost 5 bases at V and 6 bases at J; junction bases unmatched: 12. The length of the CDR3 is 14 residues. Here the CDR3 reads CAWVYPGGGGEQYF. CDR3 bases: TGTGCCTGGGTCTACCCGGGGGGGGGCGGCGAGCAGTACTTC. Supplemented by reference TRBV30 and TRBJ2-7, the full variable domain reads SQTIHQWPATLVQPVGSPLSLECTVEGTSNPNLYWYRQAAGRGLQLLFYSVGIGQISSEVPQNLSASRPQDRQFILSSKKLLLSDSGFYLCAWVYPGGGGEQYFGPGTRLTVT.

This sequence joins TRBV6-2 or TRBV6-3 and TRBJ2-1, with 8 bases lining up with TRBD1. Looked up from germline, CDR1 is MNHEY and CDR2 is SVGEGT. The CDR3 length is 14 residues. Trimming at V came to 4 bases and at J to 6 bases, leaving 5 bases not matched to a gene. CDR3 sequence reads: CASSFYRGVNEQFF. The CDR3 DNA reads as TGTGCCAGCAGTTTTTACAGGGGGGTCAATGAGCAGTTCTTC.

J is TRBJ2-7 and V is TRBV9; 7 bases fit TRBD2. The V and J ends lost 3 bases and 7 bases, in that order; junction bases with no gene match: 7. The CDR3 runs to 13 residues. Germline loops: CDR1 SGDLS, CDR2 YYNGEE. This CDR3 is CASSARGGREQYF. CDR3 DNA: TGTGCCAGCAGCGCCCGGGGAGGGAGGGAGCAGTACTTC.

V is TRBV7-2 and J is TRBJ2-2, with a possible D match to TRBD1 (5 bases). The CDR3 length is 14 residues. From germline, CDR1 is SGHTA and CDR2 FQGNSA. With 3 bases removed from V and 7 bases from J, the gap between germline ends came to 12 bases. CDR3 bases: TGTGCCAGCAGCTTCTATAGGGGCTTCGGGGAGCTGTTTTTT. This sequence encodes CASSFYRGFGELFF. Based on the CDR3 plus reference TRBV7-2 and TRBJ2-2, the full variable domain is GAGVSQSPSNKVTEKGKDVELRCDPISGHTALYWYRQSLGQGLEFLIYFQGNSAPDKSGLPSDRFSAERTGGSVSTLTIQRTQQEDSAVYLCASSFYRGFGELFFGEGSRLTVL.

This sequence joins TRBV27 and TRBJ1-4, with 7 bases identical to TRBD1. There are 14 residues in the CDR3. CDR1 and CDR2 from the germline V gene are MNHEY and SMNVEV (reference sequence). With 5 bases clipped from V and 8 bases from J, the junction kept 8 bases outside the gene matches. The CDR3 nucleotides read TGTGCCAGCAGTATCGACAGGGTTCGGGAAAAACTGTTTTTT. Its translation: CASSIDRVREKLFF.

This chain uses TRBV18 with TRBJ2-7, with 7 bases that match TRBD2. Trimming removed 1 base from V and 2 bases from J; junction bases left unmatched: 5. The V gene's germline CDR1 is KGHSH and CDR2 LQKENI. The CDR3 totals 15 residues. The CDR3 here is CASSPRSSGTYEQYF. CDR3 nucleotide sequence: TGTGCCAGCTCACCACGGTCGAGCGGGACCTACGAGCAGTACTTC.

This clone was seen once. The rearrangement joins TRBV11-2 to TRBJ2-1, with no clear D. CDR3 length: 13 amino acids. V lost 0 bases to trimming and J lost 10 bases, with 10 bases between them. Germline V gene sequence: CDR1 SGHAT, CDR2 FQNNGV. For the CDR3, the DNA is TGTGCCAGCAGCTTAGACGGCTCTAGGGAGCAGTTCTTC. Its translation is CASSLDGSREQFF. Variable domain in full (rest from reference TRBV11-2 and TRBJ2-1): EAGVAQSPRYKIIEKRQSVAFWCNPISGHATLYWYQQILGQGPKLLIQFQNNGVVDDSQLPKDRFSAERLKGVDSTLKIQPAKLEDSAVYLCASSLDGSREQFFGPGTRLTVL.

The J gene is TRBJ2-7, the V gene TRBV7-2; TRBD1 might be the D (5 bases). Germline V lookup: CDR1 SGHTA, CDR2 FQGNSA. CDR3 length equals 14 residues. The ends were cut back, 4 bases at V and 2 bases at J, with 12 bases in the middle. The DNA of the CDR3 is TGTGCCAGCAGCTCCCAGGGATCGGCCTACGAGCAGTACTTC. Amino acids: CASSSQGSAYEQYF.

This chain joins TRBV28 and TRBJ1-2; D not certain. CDR1 and CDR2 (germline): MDHEN, SYDVKM. The CDR3 covers 15 residues. The germline V and J ends were trimmed by 6 bases and 5 bases, with 19 bases remaining between them. The DNA of the CDR3 is TGTGCCAGCAGCCTCCCTCTGGGGAGCTCATATGGCTACACCTTC. Encoded protein: CASSLPLGSSYGYTF.

J is TRBJ1-5 and V is TRBV19; D unresolved. V shed 1 base and J shed 1 base, with 8 bases lying between them. The CDR3 length is 15 residues. CDR1 is LNHDA and CDR2 is SQIVND in the germline V gene (reference sequence). The CDR3 reads CASSIGWQSNQPQHF. CDR3 in DNA: TGTGCCAGTAGTATAGGATGGCAGAGCAATCAGCCCCAGCATTTT.

The V gene is TRBV7-9, the J gene TRBJ1-5; TRBD1 is a possible D gene (6 bases). V gave up 4 bases and J gave up 5 bases, with 12 bases separating them. CDR3 size: 14 residues. Germline V lookup: CDR1 SEHNR, CDR2 FQNEAQ (reference sequence). The CDR3 nucleotides read TGTGCCAGCAGCTCACAGGGTCGCGATCAGCCCCAGCATTTT. It specifies CASSSQGRDQPQHF.